What follows is one T cell receptor (beta chain) and its context. The sample originates from a study of T cell responses to AZD1222 COVID-19 vaccine. CDR1 is SGHRS and CDR2 is YFSETQ in the germline V gene. CDR3 length: 14 amino acids. Trimming pared 0 bases from V and 3 bases from J, leaving 9 bases between. Only in-frame clones appear in the TCRdb table, and some are missing; sequencing was by immunoSEQ multiplex PCR. The sample holds around 160,000 clones; roughly nine tenths are singletons and the top ten take approximately 3.6%. The sample in question was peripheral blood, obtained 28 days after the second AZD1222 dose. V and J are TRBV5-1 and TRBJ1-2; D not certain. The TCR comes from an adult who received the AZD1222 COVID-19 vaccine. The CDR3 sequence: CASSLGTAYYGYTF. In nucleotides, the CDR3 is TGCGCCAGCAGCTTGGGGACGGCATACTATGGCTACACCTTC. Complete variable domain (other parts from reference TRBV5-1 and TRBJ1-2): KAGVTQTPRYLIKTRGQQVTLSCSPISGHRSVSWYQQTPGQGLQFLFEYFSETQRNKGNFPGRFSGRQFSNSRSEMNVSTLELGDSALYLCASSLGTAYYGYTFGSGTRLTVV.